This T cell receptor (beta chain) stems from a study of graft-versus-host responses after intestinal transplantation. The overall study: Recipients had multivisceral, liver-intestinal, or isolated intestinal transplants.

Comments on this clone: Its antigen is unknown.

There are 14 residues in the CDR3. Trimming took 6 bases from V and 4 from J; bases not matched to a gene: 4. Germline CDR1 MRHNA, CDR2 SNTAGT. Produced via immunoSEQ multiplex PCR; TCRdb's table is partial and in-frame only. The sample consists of about 130,000 clones, roughly nine tenths of them appearing once. This chain joins TRBV6-4 and TRBJ2-2; 8 nucleotides line up with TRBD1. The sequence was collected from a human donor who received an intestinal transplant. The sequencing here drew on unstimulated CD4+ T cells sorted from spleen or lymph node cells, taken before intestinal transplant. CDR3 region: CASRLTGGTGELFF. For the CDR3, the DNA is TGTGCCAGCAGATTAACAGGGGGCACCGGGGAGCTGTTTTTT.